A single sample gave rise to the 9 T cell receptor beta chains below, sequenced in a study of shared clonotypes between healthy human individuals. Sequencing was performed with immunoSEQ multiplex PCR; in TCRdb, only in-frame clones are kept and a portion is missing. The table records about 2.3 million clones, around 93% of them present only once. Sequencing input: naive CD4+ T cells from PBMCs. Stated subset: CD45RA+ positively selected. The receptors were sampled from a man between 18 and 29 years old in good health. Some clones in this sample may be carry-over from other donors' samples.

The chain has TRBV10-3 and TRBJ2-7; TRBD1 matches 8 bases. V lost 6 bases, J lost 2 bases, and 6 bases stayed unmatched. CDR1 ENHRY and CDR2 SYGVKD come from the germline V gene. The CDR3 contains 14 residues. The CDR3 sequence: CAIRTGTGPYEQYF. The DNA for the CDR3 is TGTGCCATCAGAACCGGGACAGGACCCTACGAGCAGTACTTC.

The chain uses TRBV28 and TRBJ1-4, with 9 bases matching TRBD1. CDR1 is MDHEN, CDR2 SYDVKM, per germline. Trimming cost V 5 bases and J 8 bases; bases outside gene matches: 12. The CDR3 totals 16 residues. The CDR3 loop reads CASSGRDRVEYEKLFF. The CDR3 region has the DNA TGTGCCAGCAGTGGCCGGGACAGGGTGGAGTACGAAAAACTGTTTTTT. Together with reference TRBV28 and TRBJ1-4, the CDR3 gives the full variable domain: DVKVTQSSRYLVKRTGEKVFLECVQDMDHENMFWYRQDPGLGLRLIYFSYDVKMKEKGDIPEGYSVSREKKERFSLILESASTNQTSMYLCASSGRDRVEYEKLFFGSGTQLSVL.

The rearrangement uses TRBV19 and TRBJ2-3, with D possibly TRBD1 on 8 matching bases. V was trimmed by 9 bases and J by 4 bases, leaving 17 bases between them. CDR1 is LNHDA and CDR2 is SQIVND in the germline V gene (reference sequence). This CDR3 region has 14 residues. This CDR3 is CASGRTGWADTQYF. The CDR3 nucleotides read TGTGCCAGCGGGAGGACAGGGTGGGCAGATACGCAGTATTTT. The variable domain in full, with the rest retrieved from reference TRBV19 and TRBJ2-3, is DGGITQSPKYLFRKEGQNVTLSCEQNLNHDAMYWYRQDPGQGLRLIYYSQIVNDFQKGDIAEGYSVSREKKESFPLTVTSAQKNPTAFYLCASGRTGWADTQYFGPGTRLTVL.

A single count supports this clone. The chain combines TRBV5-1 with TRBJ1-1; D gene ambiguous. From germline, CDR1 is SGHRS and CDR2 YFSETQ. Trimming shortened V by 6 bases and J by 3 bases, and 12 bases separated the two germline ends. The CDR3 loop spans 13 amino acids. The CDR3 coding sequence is TGCGCCAGCACCTTTGGAGGCGACACTGAAGCTTTCTTT. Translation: CASTFGGDTEAFF.

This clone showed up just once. The CDR3 protein is CASSLEAVSRGNEQFF. The CDR3 DNA follows: TGTGCCAGCAGTTTGGAGGCGGTTTCGAGAGGCAATGAGCAGTTCTTC. The chain has TRBV28 and TRBJ2-1; D possibly corresponds to TRBD2 (5 bases). V lost 3 bases, J lost 6 bases, and 18 bases lay in between. This CDR3 is built from 16 residues. The germline gives CDR1 MDHEN, CDR2 SYDVKM.

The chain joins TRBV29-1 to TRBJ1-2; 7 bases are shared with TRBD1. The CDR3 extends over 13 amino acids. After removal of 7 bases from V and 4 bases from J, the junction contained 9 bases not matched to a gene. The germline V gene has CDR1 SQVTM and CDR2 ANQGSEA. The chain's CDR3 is CSARQGMGYGYTF. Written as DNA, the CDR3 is TGCAGCGCGCGACAGGGTATGGGCTATGGCTACACCTTC.

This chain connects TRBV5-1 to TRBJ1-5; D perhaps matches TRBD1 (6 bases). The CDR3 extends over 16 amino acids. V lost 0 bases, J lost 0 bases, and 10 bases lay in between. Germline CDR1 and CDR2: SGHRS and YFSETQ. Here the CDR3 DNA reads TGCGCCAGCAGCTTGGGGGGGCAGTATAGCAATCAGCCCCAGCATTTT. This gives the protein CASSLGGQYSNQPQHF.

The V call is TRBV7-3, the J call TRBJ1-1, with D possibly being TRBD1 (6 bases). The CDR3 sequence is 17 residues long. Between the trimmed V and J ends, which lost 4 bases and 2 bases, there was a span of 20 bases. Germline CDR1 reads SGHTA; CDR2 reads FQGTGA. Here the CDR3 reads CASSWGAGRPLNTEAFF. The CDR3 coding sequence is TGTGCCAGCAGCTGGGGGGCCGGGAGACCCCTTAACACTGAAGCTTTCTTT. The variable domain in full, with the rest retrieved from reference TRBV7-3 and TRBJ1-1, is GAGVSQTPSNKVTEKGKYVELRCDPISGHTALYWYRQSLGQGPEFLIYFQGTGAADDSGLPNDRFFAVRPEGSVSTLKIQRTERGDSAVYLCASSWGAGRPLNTEAFFGQGTRLTVV.

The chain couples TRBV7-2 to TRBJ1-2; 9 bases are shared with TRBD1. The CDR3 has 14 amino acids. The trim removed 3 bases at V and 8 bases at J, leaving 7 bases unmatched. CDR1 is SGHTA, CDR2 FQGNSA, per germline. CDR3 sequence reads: CASSFSDRGLGYTF. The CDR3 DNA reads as TGTGCCAGCAGCTTTTCGGACAGGGGCTTAGGCTACACCTTC.